The present T cell receptor (beta chain) was sequenced within a study of cytomegalovirus exposure and HLA in healthy donors. Overall study findings and caveats: The authors confirmed in vitro that three CMV-associated chains were specific for CMV antigens. When a later analysis compared HLA-associated TCR beta chains with equally common others, the HLA-associated chains turned out to be more clonally expanded and to have lower generation probabilities.

The PCR employed 60 Vbeta primers together with 13 Jbeta primers. In the original analysis: Roughly 10 million shared chains were among about 80 million unique TCR beta chains counted in a later analysis. Assay: immunoSEQ multiplex PCR; the TCRdb copy retains only in-frame clones and omits some. The V and J calls and clone size come from that table; D and trimming were worked out from the DNA. Found here are under 300,000 clones, roughly 85% of them singletons; the top ten hold almost 4%. The CDR3 consists of 17 residues. Per the germline V gene, CDR1 is SGHTA and CDR2 is FQGTGA. Trimming took 4 bases from V and 0 from J, leaving 16 bases between them. In the case of this clone: What it binds is not known.

Healthy donors of bone marrow made up the group. What was sequenced was PBMCs. The V call is TRBV7-3, the J call TRBJ2-4; D gene ambiguous. The sequence was collected from a man aged 35 to 55 in good health and CMV-seropositive. For the CDR3, the DNA is TGTGCCAGCAGCTCTCCCCGGGTGTCCGGAGCCAAAAACATTCAGTACTTC. Protein sequence: CASSSPRVSGAKNIQYF.